This note documents a single T cell receptor beta chain sequence. This entry comes from a study of cytotoxic CD8 clonotypes in ibrutinib-treated CLL. The V gene's germline CDR1 is MNHEY and CDR2 SMNVEV (reference sequence). The CDR3 runs 15 residues. Trimming removed 9 bases at V and 6 bases at J, with 21 bases between. Only in-frame clones appear in the TCRdb table, and some are missing; sequencing was by immunoSEQ multiplex PCR. The sample includes 120,000 to 150,000 clones, 75% to 95% seen only once; the top ten take about 10%. The sequence was obtained from a human donor with chronic lymphocytic leukemia. The V gene is TRBV27, the J gene TRBJ1-5; unclear D gene. Sequencing was performed on PBMCs, taken after 12 months of ibrutinib treatment. The CDR3 DNA is TGTGCCAGTTCCCTCTCTGGGGAGTTCGGTCAGCCCCAGCATTTT. This translates into CASSLSGEFGQPQHF.